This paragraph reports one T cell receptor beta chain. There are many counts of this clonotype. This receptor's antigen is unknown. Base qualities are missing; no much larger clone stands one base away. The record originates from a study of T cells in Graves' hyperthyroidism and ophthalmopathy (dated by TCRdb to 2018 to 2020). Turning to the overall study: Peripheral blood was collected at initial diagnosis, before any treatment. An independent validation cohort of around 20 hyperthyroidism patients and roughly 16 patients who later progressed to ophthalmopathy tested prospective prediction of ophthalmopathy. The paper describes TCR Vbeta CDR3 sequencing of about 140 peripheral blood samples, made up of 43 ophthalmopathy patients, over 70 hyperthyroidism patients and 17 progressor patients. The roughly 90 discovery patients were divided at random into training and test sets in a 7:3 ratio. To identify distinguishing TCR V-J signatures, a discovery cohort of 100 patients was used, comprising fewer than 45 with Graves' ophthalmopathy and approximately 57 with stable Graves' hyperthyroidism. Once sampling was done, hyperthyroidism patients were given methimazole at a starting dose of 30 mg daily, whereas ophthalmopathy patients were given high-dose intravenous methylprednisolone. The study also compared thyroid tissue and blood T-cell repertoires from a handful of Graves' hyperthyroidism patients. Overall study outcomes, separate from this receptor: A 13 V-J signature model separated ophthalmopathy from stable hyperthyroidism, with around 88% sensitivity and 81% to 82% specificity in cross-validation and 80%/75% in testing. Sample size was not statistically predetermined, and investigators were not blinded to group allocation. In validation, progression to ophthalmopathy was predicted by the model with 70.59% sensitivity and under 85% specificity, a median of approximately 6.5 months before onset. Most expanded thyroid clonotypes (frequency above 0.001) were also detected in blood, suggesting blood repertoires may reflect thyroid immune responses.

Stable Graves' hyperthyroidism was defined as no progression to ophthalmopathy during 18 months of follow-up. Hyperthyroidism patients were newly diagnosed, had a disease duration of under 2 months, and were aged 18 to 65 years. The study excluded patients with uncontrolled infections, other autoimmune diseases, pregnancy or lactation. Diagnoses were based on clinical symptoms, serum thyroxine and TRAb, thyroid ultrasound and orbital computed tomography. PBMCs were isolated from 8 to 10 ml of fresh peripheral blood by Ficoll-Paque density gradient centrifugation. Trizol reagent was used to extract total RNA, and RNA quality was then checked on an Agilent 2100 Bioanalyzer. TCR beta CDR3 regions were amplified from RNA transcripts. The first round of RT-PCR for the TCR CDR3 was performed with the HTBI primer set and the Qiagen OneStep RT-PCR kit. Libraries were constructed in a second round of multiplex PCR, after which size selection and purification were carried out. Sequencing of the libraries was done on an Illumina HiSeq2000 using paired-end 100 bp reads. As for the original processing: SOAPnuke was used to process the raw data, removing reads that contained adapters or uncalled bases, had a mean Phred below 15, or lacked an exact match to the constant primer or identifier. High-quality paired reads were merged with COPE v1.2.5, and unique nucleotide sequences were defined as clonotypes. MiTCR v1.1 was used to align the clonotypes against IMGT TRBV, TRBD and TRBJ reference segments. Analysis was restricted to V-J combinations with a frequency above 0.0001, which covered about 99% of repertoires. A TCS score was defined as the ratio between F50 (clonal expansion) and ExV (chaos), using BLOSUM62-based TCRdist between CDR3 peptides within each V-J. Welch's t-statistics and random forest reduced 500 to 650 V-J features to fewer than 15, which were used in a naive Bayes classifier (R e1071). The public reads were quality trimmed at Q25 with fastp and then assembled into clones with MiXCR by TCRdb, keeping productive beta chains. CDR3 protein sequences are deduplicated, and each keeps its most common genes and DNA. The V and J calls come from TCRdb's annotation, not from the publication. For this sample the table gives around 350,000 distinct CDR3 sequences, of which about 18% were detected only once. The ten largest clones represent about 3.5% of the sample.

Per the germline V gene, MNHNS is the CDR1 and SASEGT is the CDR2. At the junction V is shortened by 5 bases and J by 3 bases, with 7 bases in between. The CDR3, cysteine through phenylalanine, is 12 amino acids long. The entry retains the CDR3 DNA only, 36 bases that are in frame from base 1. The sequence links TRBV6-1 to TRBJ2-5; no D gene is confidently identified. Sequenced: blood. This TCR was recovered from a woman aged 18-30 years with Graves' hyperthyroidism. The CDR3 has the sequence CASSPQKETQYF. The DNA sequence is TGTGCCAGCAGTCCCCAGAAAGAGACCCAGTACTTC.